Listed here are 17 T cell receptor beta chains from one sample, sequenced in a study of blood T cell repertoires in COVID-19. The assay was immunoSEQ multiplex PCR, and TCRdb's table has in-frame clones only and misses some. The table lists roughly 250,000 clones, around nine tenths of them singletons, with approximately 9% in the top ten. The source material was PBMCs or T cells enriched from blood (not recorded which). These receptors were taken from a man aged 35-49 years who had recovered from COVID-19.

The V gene is TRBV30, the J gene TRBJ2-1, with TRBD1 identical over 10 bases. Trimming cost V 4 bases and J 5 bases; bases outside gene matches: 5. Germline V gene sequence: CDR1 GTSNPN, CDR2 SVGIG (reference sequence). The CDR3 runs 14 residues. CDR3: CAWTGQGKNNEQFF. CDR3 DNA sequence: TGTGCCTGGACGGGACAGGGGAAAAACAATGAGCAGTTCTTC.

The V call is TRBV7-2, the J call TRBJ1-2, with D tentatively TRBD1 (5 bases). Germline assignment: CDR1 SGHTA and CDR2 FQGNSA. Trimming left V 3 bases short and J 5 bases short, with 22 bases between. The CDR3 consists of 17 residues. The CDR3 DNA follows: TGTGCCAGCAGCTTTGACAGAACTTCCCCATTCTCATATGGCTACACCTTC. It translates to CASSFDRTSPFSYGYTF. The full variable domain, with the rest looked up from reference TRBV7-2 and TRBJ1-2, is GAGVSQSPSNKVTEKGKDVELRCDPISGHTALYWYRQSLGQGLEFLIYFQGNSAPDKSGLPSDRFSAERTGGSVSTLTIQRTQQEDSAVYLCASSFDRTSPFSYGYTFGSGTRLTVV.

This clone was recorded a few times. The chain links TRBV5-6 to TRBJ2-1, with D possibly being TRBD1 (5 bases). The germline CDR1 and CDR2 sequences are SGHDT and YYEEEE. V was pared by 3 bases and J by 7 bases, with 5 bases between. This CDR3 region has 11 residues. CDR3 residues: CASSYRNEQFF. In DNA, the CDR3 is TGTGCCAGCAGCTACAGGAATGAGCAGTTCTTC.

The chain employs TRBV11-2 and TRBJ2-7; 7 positions agree with TRBD1. This CDR3 has 14 amino acids. From germline, CDR1 is SGHAT and CDR2 FQNNGV. The trim removed 5 bases at V and 2 bases at J, leaving 6 bases unmatched. The DNA for the CDR3 is TGTGCCAGCAGCGATCGGGACAGACCCTACGAGCAGTACTTC. Amino acids: CASSDRDRPYEQYF.

This clone has just one count. The V call is TRBV2, the J call TRBJ1-1, with 11 bases that match TRBD1. The CDR3 is 15 amino acids. The junction had 2 bases not matched to a gene; V was cut back by 1 base and J by 4 bases. CDR1 and CDR2 (germline): SNHLY, FYNNEI. Here the CDR3 DNA reads TGTGCCAGCAGTGAAGGGGACAGGGGGTTCACTGAAGCTTTCTTT. Translated, it gives CASSEGDRGFTEAFF.

The gene calls are TRBV7-6 and TRBJ1-4, with D perhaps TRBD1 (6 bases). V was cut by 1 base and J by 3 bases, with 12 bases left in between. The CDR3 runs 16 residues. Germline V gene sequence: CDR1 SGHVS, CDR2 FNYEAQ. CDR3: CASSLGFRGANEKLFF. CDR3 DNA sequence: TGTGCCAGCAGCTTAGGGTTCAGGGGAGCTAATGAAAAACTGTTTTTT.

This rearrangement joins TRBV19 to TRBJ2-7; the match to TRBD1 covers 8 bases. The trim removed 6 bases at V and 5 bases at J, leaving 6 bases unmatched. The CDR3 covers 13 residues. Per the germline V gene, CDR1 is LNHDA and CDR2 is SQIVND (reference sequence). The CDR3 DNA reads TGTGCCAGTAGCTTGACAGGGGTCAACGAGCAGTACTTC. Residues: CASSLTGVNEQYF. Supplemented by reference TRBV19 and TRBJ2-7, the full variable domain reads DGGITQSPKYLFRKEGQNVTLSCEQNLNHDAMYWYRQDPGQGLRLIYYSQIVNDFQKGDIAEGYSVSREKKESFPLTVTSAQKNPTAFYLCASSLTGVNEQYFGPGTRLTVT.

This chain connects TRBV10-2 to TRBJ1-2, with D possibly being TRBD1 (6 bases). Trimming pared 7 bases from V and 8 bases from J, leaving 29 bases between. Germline assignment: CDR1 WSHSY and CDR2 SAAADI. The CDR3 totals 17 residues. The CDR3: CASNSHGDIVSSGGYTF. DNA for the CDR3: TGCGCCAGCAACTCCCACGGGGACATAGTTTCCTCTGGGGGCTACACCTTC.

This clone occurred once. V gene TRBV12-3 or TRBV12-4 combines with J gene TRBJ2-5; D may be TRBD1 (5 bases). Trimming cost V 4 bases and J 5 bases, with 11 bases left between them. There are 13 residues in the CDR3. The CDR3: CASSSGRVETQYF. DNA of the CDR3: TGTGCCAGCAGTTCCGGCAGGGTGGAGACCCAGTACTTC.

The chain combines TRBV4-1 with TRBJ2-5; 12 bases map to TRBD2. This CDR3 is 17 amino acids long. V trimming: 3 bases; J trimming: 2 bases; junction bases outside the gene matches: 7. Germline CDR1 reads MGHRA; CDR2 reads YSYEKL. CDR3 in amino acids: CASSQTLAGGPQETQYF. The CDR3 DNA sequence: TGCGCCAGCAGCCAGACTCTAGCGGGAGGGCCACAAGAGACCCAGTACTTC.

V gene TRBV10-3 combines with J gene TRBJ2-7; maybe TRBD1 (5 bases). Germline values: CDR1 ENHRY, CDR2 SYGVKD. The CDR3 extends over 15 amino acids. Trimming removed 6 bases from V and 2 bases from J, with 17 bases in between. CDR3 sequence: CAIRPDSSKAYEQYF. The CDR3 DNA follows: TGTGCCATCAGGCCCGACAGCTCTAAGGCCTACGAGCAGTACTTC.

The chain recombines TRBV11-3 with TRBJ1-1, with TRBD1 as a possible D gene (6 bases). The CDR3 has 15 amino acids. Germline CDR1 reads SGHNT; CDR2 reads YENEEA. Trimming removed 5 bases from V and 3 bases from J, with 16 bases in between. CDR3 amino acids: CASSTFGGGYTEAFF. The CDR3 DNA reads as TGTGCCAGCAGCACCTTTGGGGGGGGCTACACTGAAGCTTTCTTT.

The chain couples TRBV7-9 to TRBJ1-5; 7 bases are shared with TRBD1. This CDR3 has 15 amino acids. V shed 5 bases, J shed 4 bases, and the junction held 8 bases outside the gene matches. Per germline, CDR1 SEHNR and CDR2 FQNEAQ (reference sequence). The CDR3 DNA is TGTGCCAGCAGCCACGGGACAGCTACAAATCAGCCCCAGCATTTT. Encoded protein: CASSHGTATNQPQHF.

The chain uses TRBV20-1 and TRBJ1-1; TRBD1 might be the D (5 bases). CDR1 is DFQATT, CDR2 SNEGSKA, per germline (reference sequence). The CDR3 is 18 residues long. Deletions cut 6 bases from V and 5 bases from J, with 31 bases between. The CDR3 bases are TGCAGTGCGAGTGGATTTCTCGCGGGGCTGGGTATCAAAACTGAAGCTTTCTTT. Amino acid sequence: CSASGFLAGLGIKTEAFF.

The chain recombines TRBV7-3 with TRBJ2-5; 7 positions match TRBD1. J lost 2 bases, V lost 1 base, and 4 bases had no gene match. This CDR3 comprises 15 residues. Germline V gene data show CDR1 as SGHTA and CDR2 as FQGTGA. CDR3 loop: CASSLIGQEQETQYF. The CDR3 DNA sequence: TGTGCCAGCAGCTTAATCGGACAGGAACAAGAGACCCAGTACTTC.

The rearrangement uses TRBV7-2 and TRBJ1-1, with D possibly TRBD1 on 5 matching bases. Germline values: CDR1 SGHTA, CDR2 FQGNSA. CDR3 length equals 13 residues. V lost 1 base and J 7 bases, leaving 10 bases between the germline ends. CDR3 sequence (DNA): TGTGCCAGCAGCTTAGAGACAGCCGATGAAGCTTTCTTT. It specifies CASSLETADEAFF.

Notes on this clone: At one end the junction does not follow the germline gene, possibly because of a read error. The chain is built from TRBV7-7 and TRBJ2-1; no definite D call. The CDR3 has 15 amino acids. CDR1 and CDR2 from the germline V gene are SSHAT and FNYEAQ (reference sequence). The CDR3 reads CASSLLDRVIHEQFF. Written as DNA, the CDR3 is TGTGCTAGCAGCTTATTAGATCGGGTTATCCATGAGCAGTTCTTC.